This T cell receptor beta chain was captured by sequencing in a study of blood T cell repertoires in COVID-19. Ages ranged from about 18 to 89 years, with residence in 24 US areas. Per the study methods: Estimated nucleated cell counts came from reference gene primer amplification. Here immunoSEQ multiplex PCR was the method, and the copy in TCRdb shows in-frame clones only, minus some. V and J calls and clone size are those listed in that table; D and trimming were worked out from the DNA. The table records about 170,000 clones, 70% to 85% of them present only once. Germline-derived CDR1 and CDR2 are SGHTA and FQGTGA. CDR3 length: 19 residues. J gave up 4 bases and V 5 bases, and 15 bases lay outside the gene matches.

The V call is TRBV7-3, the J call TRBJ2-3; 13 nucleotides agree with TRBD2. Sequencing was performed on PBMCs or T cells enriched from blood (not recorded which). The sequence was obtained from a man aged 45-65 years who had recovered from COVID-19. CDR3: CASSLRLAGGQGKADTQYF. The CDR3 DNA reads TGTGCCAGCAGCCTCAGACTAGCGGGGGGCCAGGGGAAGGCAGATACGCAGTATTTT.